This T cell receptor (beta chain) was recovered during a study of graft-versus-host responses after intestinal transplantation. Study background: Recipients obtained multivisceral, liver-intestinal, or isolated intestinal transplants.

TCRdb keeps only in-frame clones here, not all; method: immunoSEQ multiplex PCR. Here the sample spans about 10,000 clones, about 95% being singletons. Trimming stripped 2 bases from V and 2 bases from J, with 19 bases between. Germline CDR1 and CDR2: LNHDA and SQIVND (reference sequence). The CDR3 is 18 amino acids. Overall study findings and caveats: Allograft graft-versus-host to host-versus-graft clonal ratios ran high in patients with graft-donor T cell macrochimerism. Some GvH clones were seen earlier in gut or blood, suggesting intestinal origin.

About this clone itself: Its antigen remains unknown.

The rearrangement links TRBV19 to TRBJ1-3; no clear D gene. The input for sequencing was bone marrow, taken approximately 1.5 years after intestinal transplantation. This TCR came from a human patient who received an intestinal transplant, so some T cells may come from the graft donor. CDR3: CASSIFGTAGETGNTIYF. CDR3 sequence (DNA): TGTGCCAGTAGTATATTCGGTACGGCTGGGGAGACTGGAAACACCATATATTTT.